A selection of T cell receptor beta chains follows, all from one sample in a study of cytomegalovirus exposure and HLA in healthy donors. Data came from immunoSEQ multiplex PCR; TCRdb stores just in-frame clones and leaves some out. The sample contains some 190,000 clones, approximately 85% of which appear only once. Sequences were obtained from PBMCs. These receptor sequences come from a woman aged 18 to 35 in good health and CMV-seronegative. Each CDR3 is given with its conserved first and last residue. Where a row states a size, it is once, few, many or the class of an expanded clone; other rows omit it.

TRBJ1-2 . TRBV5-4 CASSLQQGNYGYTF
TRBJ2-1 . TRBV5-1 CASSPAGLAGSLLEQFF
TRBJ1-5 . TRBV30 CAWSGGQYQPQHF
TRBJ2-5 few TRBV5-1 CASSLLGKTQETQYF
TRBJ2-1 . TRBV2 CASSEYPGSYNEQFF
TRBJ2-5 . TRBV5-6 CASSRGLASLETQYF
TRBJ1-5 once TRBV7-9 CASSLSKQGGQPQHF
TRBJ2-3 . TRBV6-1 CASSGQGPHSTDTQYF
TRBJ2-5 . TRBV9 CASSAGLAGGETQYF
TRBJ1-2 . TRBV18 CASPTGSGYTF
TRBJ2-7 . TRBV5-4 CASSPDRAYEQYF
TRBJ2-7 . TRBV20-1 CSAGQDDEQYF
TRBJ1-5 . TRBV7-8 CASSFTGQANQPQHF
TRBJ2-1 . TRBV7-2 CASMRGWGNEQFF
TRBJ2-7 . TRBV4-1 CASSLQAGVLSYEQYF
TRBJ2-6 . TRBV9 CASSVVGHGVSGANVLTF
TRBJ2-1 . TRBV10-2 CASSPGDGYNEQFF
TRBJ1-2 once TRBV7-2 CASSATTGQAPHYGYTF
TRBJ1-2 few TRBV7-2 CASSRRDRDGLRGYTF
TRBJ2-1 . TRBV6-4 CASSDSAESSYNEQFF
TRBJ2-7 . TRBV7-8 CASSSRPQYEQYF
TRBJ2-1 . TRBV7-8 CASSWQGGVNEQFF
TRBJ1-1 . TRBV15 CATSSYRDMNTEAFF
TRBJ1-2 . TRBV5-1 CASTVDRDRGYTF
TRBJ2-7 once TRBV5-4 CASSLALQGNEQYF
TRBJ1-2 once TRBV27 CASSFNRGNSYTF
TRBJ2-4 . TRBV5-1 CASRQGASKNIQYF
TRBJ2-1 . TRBV27 CASSSPDRGGNEQFF
TRBJ2-2 . TRBV5-1 CASRLAASANTGELFF
TRBJ2-7 . TRBV4-1 CASSQDSSGRAYEQYF
TRBJ2-1 . TRBV9 CASTPGGTVSYNEQFF
TRBJ2-1 . TRBV6-5 CASSYGGGSHNEQFF
TRBJ1-4 . TRBV5-1 CASSLPGQGATNEKLFF
TRBJ2-3 . TRBV6-1 CASSAVFSTDTQYF
TRBJ2-1 once TRBV9 CASSLGEQFF
TRBJ1-4 . TRBV19 CATTGGFDEKLFF
TRBJ2-1 . TRBV5-1 CASSLVRELYNEQFF
TRBJ1-3 . TRBV30 CAWSEIGGWDGNTIYF
TRBJ2-7 once TRBV2 CASSQDEAGGSYEQYF
TRBJ2-1 . TRBV27 CASSLLGTQGRGDEQFF
TRBJ2-1 . TRBV11-3 CASSLGAGDINEQFF
TRBJ2-1 . TRBV2 CASSRGTSGSLDEQFF
TRBJ2-3 . TRBV7-6 CASSPMIGTDTQYF
TRBJ2-5 . TRBV28 CASSLAWGPQETQYF
TRBJ2-3 . TRBV25-1 CASTSRTGYTDTQYF
TRBJ2-2 . TRBV30 CAWRPLSTGELFF
TRBJ1-3 . TRBV29-1 CSVLLEGNTIYF
TRBJ2-7 . TRBV6-6 CASSRTGIYEQYF
TRBJ2-3 . TRBV6-1 CASSELAGGPDTQYF
TRBJ1-1 few TRBV4-1 CASSHSQGFTEAFF
TRBJ2-1 . TRBV11-1 CASSPGTSGLYNEQFF
TRBJ2-5 . TRBV6-5 CASSYGWTGGETQYF
TRBJ2-7 . TRBV6-6 CASSYGTVPYEQYF